This T cell receptor (beta chain) was documented in a study of cytomegalovirus exposure and HLA in healthy donors. In the study overall: A previous analysis identified 95 million to 130 million unique TCR beta sequences derived from around 200 million T cells. Study results and limitations: Earlier analysis looked at TCR beta V segments, and most were productive about 87% or about 30% of the time. Likely technical artifact: a cluster of highly shared sequence variants. With later analysis, a missense DCLRE1C variant became linked to TCR beta V- and J-gene trimming.

PCR used 60 Vbeta primers and 13 Jbeta primers. Assay: immunoSEQ multiplex PCR; the TCRdb copy retains only in-frame clones and omits some. The profile shows roughly 180,000 clones, roughly 73% of them singletons. Only one count was recorded for this clone. Its matching antigen is unknown. The origin of this receptor is a middle-aged woman in good health and CMV-seropositive. The sequenced sample consisted of PBMCs.

In nucleotides, the CDR3 is TGCGCCAGCAGCTCGGTCCCGGACACTGAAGCTTTCTTT. Its protein product is CASSSVPDTEAFF. The chain employs TRBV5-1 and TRBJ1-1; unclear D gene. The CDR3 has 13 residues. CDR1 and CDR2 from the germline V gene are SGHRS and YFSETQ. The ends were cut back, 3 bases at V and 3 bases at J, with 9 bases in the middle.